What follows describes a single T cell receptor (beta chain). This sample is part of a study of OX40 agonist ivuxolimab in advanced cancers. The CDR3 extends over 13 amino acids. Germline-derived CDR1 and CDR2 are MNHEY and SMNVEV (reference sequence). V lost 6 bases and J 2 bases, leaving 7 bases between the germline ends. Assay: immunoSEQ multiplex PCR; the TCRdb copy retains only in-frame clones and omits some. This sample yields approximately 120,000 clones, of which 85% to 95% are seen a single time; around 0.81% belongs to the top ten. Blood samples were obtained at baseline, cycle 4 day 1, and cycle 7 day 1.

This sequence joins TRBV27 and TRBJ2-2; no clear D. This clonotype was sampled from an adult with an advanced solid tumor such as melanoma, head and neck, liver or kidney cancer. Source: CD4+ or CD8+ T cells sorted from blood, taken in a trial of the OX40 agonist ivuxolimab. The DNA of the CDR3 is TGTGCCAGCAGCCAACATAACACCGGGGAGCTGTTTTTT. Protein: CASSQHNTGELFF.